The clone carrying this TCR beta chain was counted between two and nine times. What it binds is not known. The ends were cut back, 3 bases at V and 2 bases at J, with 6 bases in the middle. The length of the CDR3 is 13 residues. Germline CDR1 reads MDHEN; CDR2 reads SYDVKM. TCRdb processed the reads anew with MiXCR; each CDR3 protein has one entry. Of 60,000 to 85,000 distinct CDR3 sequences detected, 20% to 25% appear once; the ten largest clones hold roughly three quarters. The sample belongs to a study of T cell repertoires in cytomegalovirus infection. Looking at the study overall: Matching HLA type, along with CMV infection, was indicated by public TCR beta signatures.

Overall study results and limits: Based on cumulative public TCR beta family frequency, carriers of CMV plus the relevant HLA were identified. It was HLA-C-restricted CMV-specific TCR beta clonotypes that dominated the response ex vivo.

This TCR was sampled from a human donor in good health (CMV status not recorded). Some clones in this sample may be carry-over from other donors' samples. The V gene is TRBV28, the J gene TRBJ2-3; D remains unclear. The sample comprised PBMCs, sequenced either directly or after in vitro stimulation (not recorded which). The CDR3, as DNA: TGTGCCAGCAGTTTGGTATTCACAGATACGCAGTATTTT. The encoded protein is CASSLVFTDTQYF.